Presented here are 19 T cell receptor beta chains from one specimen sequenced in a study of T cells in Graves' hyperthyroidism and ophthalmopathy. There were TCR beta CDR3 regions amplified from RNA transcripts. The primer set for the first-round RT-PCR of the TCR CDR3 was HTBI. TCRdb reprocessed the multiplex PCR reads via MiXCR and lists one record per CDR3 protein. This sample carries roughly 630,000 distinct CDR3 sequences, 15% to 18% of them seen once, and the ten largest clones take less than 9.5%. Sequencing was done on a sample of blood. These receptors all come from a young woman with Graves' hyperthyroidism.

J is TRBJ2-1 and V is TRBV10-3; D may be TRBD1 or TRBD2 (5 bases each). Looked up from germline, CDR1 is ENHRY and CDR2 is SYGVKD. The CDR3 loop spans 13 amino acids. V was shortened by 7 bases and J by 7 bases, with 14 bases between the two germline ends. CDR3 coding DNA: TGTGCCATCATGGGACCCCCCGATAATGAGCAGTTCTTC. This sequence encodes CAIMGPPDNEQFF.

This clonotype was detected only a few times. V is TRBV28 and J is TRBJ2-3; tentative D call: TRBD2 (5 bases). Germline lookup yields CDR1 MDHEN and CDR2 SYDVKM. The CDR3 has 16 residues. Trimming took off 5 bases at V and 4 bases at J, with 19 bases between the two ends. The CDR3 protein is CASSPRRASLADTQYF. The CDR3 nucleotides read TGTGCCAGCAGTCCCCGCCGGGCTAGCCTCGCAGATACGCAGTATTTT.

The sample holds many counts of this clonotype. V and J are TRBV18 and TRBJ2-3; possibly TRBD2 for D (6 bases). Germline loops: CDR1 KGHSH, CDR2 LQKENI. The V end was cut by 3 bases, the J end by 4 bases, with 14 bases between. CDR3 length: 15 residues. The CDR3 is CASSPQDYSPDTQYF. The CDR3 DNA is TGTGCCAGCTCACCTCAGGACTACTCTCCAGATACGCAGTATTTT. Supplemented by reference TRBV18 and TRBJ2-3, the full variable domain reads NAGVMQNPRHLVRRRGQEARLRCSPMKGHSHVYWYRQLPEEGLKFMVYLQKENIIDESGMPKERFSAEFPKEGPSILRIQQVVRGDSAAYFCASSPQDYSPDTQYFGPGTRLTVL.

There are many counts of this clonotype. V and J are TRBV30 and TRBJ2-5; D may match TRBD1 or TRBD2 (6 bases each). CDR1 is GTSNPN, CDR2 SVGIG, per germline (reference sequence). The CDR3 loop spans 12 amino acids. Trimming shortened V by 8 bases and J by 5 bases, and 15 bases separated the two germline ends. The chain's CDR3 is CAGRRGVETQYF. The CDR3 coding sequence is TGTGCCGGGCGGAGGGGGGTTGAGACCCAGTACTTC.

In this sample, this clonotype turned up many times. The gene calls are TRBV7-9 and TRBJ2-7, with D possibly being TRBD1 (8 bases). CDR1 SEHNR and CDR2 FQNEAQ come from the germline V gene (reference sequence). The CDR3 has 15 amino acids. The V end lost 5 bases, the J end lost 5 bases, and 19 bases lay between the germline ends. This CDR3 is CASSKTGGVFHEQYF. The CDR3 region has the DNA TGTGCCAGCAGCAAAACAGGGGGGGTGTTCCACGAGCAGTACTTC. Using reference TRBV7-9 and TRBJ2-7 for the parts outside the CDR3, the full variable domain is DTGVSQNPRHKITKRGQNVTFRCDPISEHNRLYWYRQTLGQGPEFLTYFQNEAQLEKSRLLSDRFSAERPKGSFSTLEIQRTEQGDSAMYLCASSKTGGVFHEQYFGPGTRLTVT.

This clonotype was seen only a few times. An end of the junction differs from the germline gene, which may be a read error. The genes are TRBV9 and TRBJ2-2; the match to TRBD2 covers 13 bases. The CDR3 covers 14 residues. Germline V CDR1 and CDR2: SGDLS, YYNGEE. The CDR3 DNA follows: TGTGCCAACAGCGAGGGACTAGCGGGAAGGGAGCTGTTTTTT. Its protein product is CANSEGLAGRELFF.

This clonotype came up many times. J is TRBJ1-5 and V is TRBV30, with D perhaps matching TRBD1 (5 bases). The CDR3 covers 13 residues. CDR1 is GTSNPN and CDR2 is SVGIG in the germline V gene (reference sequence). V was pared by 1 base and J by 3 bases, with 7 bases between. The CDR3 DNA reads TGTGCCTGGAGTGAGACAGACAATCAGCCCCAGCATTTT. This sequence encodes CAWSETDNQPQHF.

This chain links TRBV7-2 with TRBJ2-7; TRBD2 agrees at 13 bases. This CDR3 has 15 amino acids. The trim removed 8 bases at V and 7 bases at J, leaving 11 bases unmatched. The germline V gene encodes CDR1 SGHTA and CDR2 FQGNSA. As DNA, the CDR3 is TGTGCCAGCGGGACTAGCGGGATGTGGCACGGTGAGCAGTACTTC. It encodes CASGTSGMWHGEQYF.

About this clonotype: Being one base from a much bigger clone, this may be a read error. The DNA of the CDR3 is TGTGCCCGGAGTGATAGGACGGAAGAGCAGTTCTTC. Its translation is CARSDRTEEQFF. The chain has TRBV30 and TRBJ2-1; D uncertain. The CDR3 covers 12 residues. CDR1 is GTSNPN and CDR2 is SVGIG in the germline V gene (reference sequence).

This clonotype was observed many times. The gene calls are TRBV28 and TRBJ1-4, with D unclear. This CDR3 is built from 15 residues. V lost 4 bases and J lost 7, with 16 bases in between. Germline CDR1 and CDR2: MDHEN and SYDVKM. The CDR3 protein is CASSSPDGESEKLFF. The CDR3 DNA follows: TGTGCCAGCAGTTCGCCTGACGGCGAAAGTGAAAAACTGTTTTTT.

This clonotype was seen only a few times. CDR3 DNA: TGTGCCATCAGTGAAGTTGGCAGCGTGGACACCATATATTTT. Protein product: CAISEVGSVDTIYF. V gene TRBV10-3 combines with J gene TRBJ1-3, with D unclear. The CDR3 totals 14 residues. Germline V gives CDR1 ENHRY, CDR2 SYGVKD. The V end was cut by 3 bases, the J end by 8 bases, with 14 bases between.

This clonotype was recorded many times. The chain uses TRBV2 and TRBJ2-1; TRBD2 is a possible D gene (6 bases). The CDR3 sequence is 20 residues long. The V end lost 2 bases, the J end lost 0 bases, and 23 bases lay between the germline ends. Germline values: CDR1 SNHLY, CDR2 FYNNEI. This CDR3 reads CASSEWNKREDRSSYNEQFF. The CDR3 DNA sequence: TGTGCCAGCAGTGAATGGAATAAGAGGGAGGATAGGAGCTCCTACAATGAGCAGTTCTTC.

This clonotype was detected many times. This chain connects TRBV6-5 to TRBJ2-7; D remains ambiguous. V was shortened by 0 bases and J by 2 bases, with 11 bases between the two germline ends. Looked up from germline, CDR1 is MNHEY and CDR2 is SVGAGI. CDR3 length equals 15 residues. The CDR3 sequence: CASSYSPLLPYEQYF. The CDR3 DNA sequence: TGTGCCAGCAGTTACTCTCCTCTTCTTCCCTACGAGCAGTACTTC.

This clonotype came up many times. This rearrangement joins TRBV2 to TRBJ1-5, with a weak D call TRBD1 (6 bases). Germline-derived CDR1 and CDR2 are SNHLY and FYNNEI. The germline V and J ends were trimmed by 1 base and 6 bases, with 10 bases remaining between them. CDR3 length equals 14 residues. Here the CDR3 reads CASSEEAGAQPQHF. The CDR3 DNA reads as TGTGCCAGCAGTGAAGAGGCGGGGGCTCAGCCCCAGCATTTT.

About this clonotype itself: This sequence may be a read error, since a much larger clone differs from it by one base. This chain joins TRBV5-5 and TRBJ1-4; no clear D gene. Looked up from germline, CDR1 is SGHKS and CDR2 is YYEKEE (reference sequence). The CDR3 length is 17 residues. The CDR3 loop is CACSLVPSFPANEKLFF. CDR3 DNA sequence: TGTGCCTGCAGCTTGGTACCTTCCTTTCCTGCTAATGAAAAACTGTTTTTT.

Many counts were recorded for this clonotype. The chain has TRBV28 and TRBJ2-6; TRBD1 is a possible D gene (5 bases). Germline-derived CDR1 and CDR2 are MDHEN and SYDVKM. The CDR3 spans 13 residues. The ends were cut back, 8 bases at V and 4 bases at J, with 9 bases in the middle. The CDR3 loop is CASSSGGANVLTF. CDR3 DNA sequence: TGTGCCAGCTCCTCAGGGGGGGCCAACGTCCTGACTTTC.

The CDR3 is CASSDSIAGTSGFNEQFF. Written as DNA, the CDR3 is TGTGCCAGCAGTGACTCGATTGCGGGGACTAGCGGGTTCAATGAGCAGTTCTTC. The V gene is TRBV6-4, the J gene TRBJ2-1; 12 bases fit TRBD2. The CDR3 runs 18 residues. V lost 0 bases to trimming and J lost 6 bases; unmatched junction nucleotides: 9. Germline-derived CDR1 and CDR2 are MRHNA and SNTAGT.

This clonotype was recorded at least ten times. The J gene is TRBJ2-7, the V gene TRBV7-6; 10 nucleotides align to TRBD2. This CDR3 is 14 amino acids long. The germline gives CDR1 SGHVS, CDR2 FNYEAQ. The V and J ends lost 2 bases and 4 bases, in that order; junction bases with no gene match: 2. The CDR3 DNA is TGTGCCAGCAGCTTACTAGCGGGAGCGTACGAGCAGTACTTC. Protein: CASSLLAGAYEQYF.

In its sample, this clonotype was seen many times. The chain joins TRBV19 to TRBJ2-7; tentatively, D is TRBD1 (5 bases). CDR1 is LNHDA, CDR2 SQIVND, per germline (reference sequence). Trimming took off 4 bases at V and 3 bases at J, with 10 bases between the two ends. The CDR3 contains 13 residues. The DNA for the CDR3 is TGTGCCAGTAGTACCCCCACAGGCTACGAGCAGTACTTC. It specifies CASSTPTGYEQYF. Filled out from reference TRBV19 and TRBJ2-7, the complete variable domain reads DGGITQSPKYLFRKEGQNVTLSCEQNLNHDAMYWYRQDPGQGLRLIYYSQIVNDFQKGDIAEGYSVSREKKESFPLTVTSAQKNPTAFYLCASSTPTGYEQYFGPGTRLTVT.